The T cell receptor beta chain described here comes from a study of blood T cells in healthy people across ages. Overall study results and limits: Fewer expanded clones and more diversity marked long-lived versus aged donors.

Regarding this clonotype: Its antigen remains unknown. Sequence at one end of the junction differs from germline and may be a read error.

Germline V gene sequence: CDR1 SGHTA, CDR2 FQGTGA. The CDR3 is 15 residues long. Together with a sample-barcoded 5' primer, a J-beta primer mix was included in a second PCR lasting about 6 to 12 cycles. Via MiXCR, TCRdb re-called the 5' RACE reads, giving one row per CDR3 protein. The table lists about 1.6 million distinct CDR3 sequences, around 36% of them singletons. Input material: blood. The chain recombines TRBV7-3 with TRBJ2-2, with 7 bases lining up with TRBD2. The sequence was collected from a woman aged 25-40 years in good health. CDR3 amino acids: CAGSLTSDNTGELFF. Written as DNA, the CDR3 is TGTGCCGGCAGCTTAACTAGCGACAACACCGGGGAGCTGTTTTTT.